These T cell receptor beta chains were read from a single sample in a study of blood T cell repertoires in COVID-19. Profiled with immunoSEQ multiplex PCR; TCRdb holds only in-frame clones, not every one. The data show roughly 130,000 clones, 88% seen once. Material: peripheral blood. The receptors here all came from a man in his sixties with active or convalescent COVID-19. CDR3s include the opening cysteine and the closing phenylalanine or tryptophan. The D gene is left open where the match is weak.

d_call v_call cdr3_aa
TRBD1 TRBV5-1 CASSLYRASHRGNSYEQYF
TRBD2 TRBV27 CASSLGGSLYEQYF
. TRBV7-8 CASSHPGVEQYF
. TRBV5-1 CASSIGQYTEAFF
TRBD1 TRBV19 CASRLQGSSYNEQFF
TRBD2 TRBV27 CASKGLAGVDTQYF
. TRBV5-1 CASSSRKYMLSTDTQYF
. TRBV28 CASSETVYYTDTQYF
TRBD2 TRBV28 CASSPGTSGTYEQYF
TRBD2 TRBV9 CASSVPGTSSYEQYF
TRBD1 TRBV18 CASSRDRGTDTQYF
TRBD2 TRBV24-1 CATAQLAGASDTQYF
. TRBV7-3 CASSFRVSSGANVLTF
TRBD2 TRBV15 CATSRLAGGADTQYF
. TRBV11-2 CASSGYRNTEAFF
. TRBV4-2 CASSQDPAGGETQYF
TRBD1 TRBV4-2 CASSPGQGQSPLHF
TRBD1 TRBV10-1 CASSEGTGTNSGEKLFF
. TRBV9 CASSVGLTRPNEQYF
TRBD2 TRBV5-5 CASSPGTSGRVDTQYF
. TRBV6-5 CASSYHSDTMNTEAFF
. TRBV5-5 CASSLADTYGYTF
TRBD2 TRBV7-8 CASSSRTSGSTDTQYF
TRBD1 TRBV28 CASSLGDRGKWDTEAFF
. TRBV4-1 CASSQDRVQRNHEQYF
. TRBV24-1 CATSDPGLSQVQYF
. TRBV4-3 CASSPSGVGGYTF
. TRBV6-6 CASSEPVLAKNIQYF
. TRBV7-8 CASSYAGLNEKLFF